Given below is one T cell receptor beta chain in context. What it binds is unknown. The data were taken from a study of a mutant IDH1 vaccine in newly diagnosed glioma. As for the study in general: Earlier therapy was either radiotherapy, temozolomide, or both, and most got both.

Time point meaning: week 23, last vaccination. Vaccination comprised doses that each held 300 ug of mutant IDH1 20-mer peptide, plus topical imiquimod. Sequencing was performed with immunoSEQ multiplex PCR; in TCRdb, only in-frame clones are kept and a portion is missing. The table records about 72,000 clones, over 70% of them present only once. The CDR3 has 15 amino acids. V was pared by 2 bases and J by 14 bases, with 21 bases between. Looked up from germline, CDR1 is SGHVS and CDR2 is FQNEAQ. This chain connects TRBV7-8 to TRBJ1-4; a possible D gene is TRBD1 (5 bases). The sequence derives from a man aged 18 to 30 with glioma. The sample was PBMCs, taken from a glioma patient whose treatment included an IDH1 peptide vaccine. The CDR3: CASSLWGRTTPFLFF. The CDR3 DNA is TGTGCCAGCAGCTTATGGGGACGGACTACTCCCTTTCTGTTTTTT.